The clone carrying this TCR beta chain was found a few times. Its antigen is still unknown. The data were taken from a study of human T cells and chemical hapten exposure. Study details: Recorded diagnoses among the mostly female patients were alopecia areata, totalis or universalis.

The germline V gene has CDR1 DFQATT and CDR2 SNEGSKA (reference sequence). The CDR3 is 14 residues long. Trimming took off 3 bases at V and 4 bases at J, with 12 bases between the two ends. Study-wide results and caveats: Donors had alopecia, so their immune response may differ from healthy people's.

TCRdb re-called the RACE reads with MiXCR, one entry per CDR3 protein. The sample gives approximately 90,000 distinct CDR3 sequences, about 28% of which show up once; approximately 10% is in the top ten. Regarding time point: patch test 3, about 24 weeks after DPC sensitization. Treatment reported: therapeutic diphenylcyclopropenone sensitization with weekly scalp DPC. The sample in question was whole blood, obtained in connection with sensitization to the hapten diphenylcyclopropenone (DPC). The clonotype comes from a man in his forties with alopecia areata. Some clones in this sample may be carry-over from other donors' samples. This sequence joins TRBV20-1 and TRBJ1-4; a weak D match, TRBD1 (6 bases). The CDR3 region has the DNA TGCAGTGCTAGTGAAGGACAGATTAATGAAAAACTGTTTTTT. This sequence encodes CSASEGQINEKLFF.